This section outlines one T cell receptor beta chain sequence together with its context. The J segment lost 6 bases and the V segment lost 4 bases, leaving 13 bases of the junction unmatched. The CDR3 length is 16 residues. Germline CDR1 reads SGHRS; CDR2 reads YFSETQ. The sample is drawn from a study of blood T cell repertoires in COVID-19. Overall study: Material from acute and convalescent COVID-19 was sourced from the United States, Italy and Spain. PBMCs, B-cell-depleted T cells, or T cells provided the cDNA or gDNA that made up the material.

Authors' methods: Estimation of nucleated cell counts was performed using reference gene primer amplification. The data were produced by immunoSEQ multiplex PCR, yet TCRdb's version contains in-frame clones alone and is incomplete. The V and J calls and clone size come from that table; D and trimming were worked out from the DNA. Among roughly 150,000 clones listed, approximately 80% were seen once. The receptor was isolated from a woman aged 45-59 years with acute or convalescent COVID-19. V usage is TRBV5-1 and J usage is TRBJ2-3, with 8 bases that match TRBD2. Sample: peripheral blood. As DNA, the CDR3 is TGCGCCAGCAGCCCGGAGGGAGCGGGGGCTGGGGATACGCAGTATTTT. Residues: CASSPEGAGAGDTQYF.